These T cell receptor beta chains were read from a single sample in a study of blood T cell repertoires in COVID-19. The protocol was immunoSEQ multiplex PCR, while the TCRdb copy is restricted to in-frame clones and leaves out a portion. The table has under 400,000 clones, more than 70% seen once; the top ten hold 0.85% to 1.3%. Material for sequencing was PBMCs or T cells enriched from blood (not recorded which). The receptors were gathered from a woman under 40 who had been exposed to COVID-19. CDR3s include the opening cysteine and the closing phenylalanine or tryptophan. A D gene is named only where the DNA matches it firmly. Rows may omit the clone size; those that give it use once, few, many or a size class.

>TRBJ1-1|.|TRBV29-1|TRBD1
TGCAGCGCCCCGACAGGGGCAAACACTGAAGCTTTCTTT
CSAPTGANTEAFF
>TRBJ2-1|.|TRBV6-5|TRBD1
TGTGCCAGCAGCTACACTAGGGGGCCAGATGAGCAGTTCTTC
CASSYTRGPDEQFF
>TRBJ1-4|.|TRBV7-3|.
TGTGCCAGCAGCTTAACGTGGTACAGACGTGCAACTAATGAAAAACTGTTTTTT
CASSLTWYRRATNEKLFF
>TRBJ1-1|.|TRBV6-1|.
TGTGCCAGCAGTGAAGCTGAGGACAGAGTAGTGAACACTGAAGCTTTCTTT
CASSEAEDRVVNTEAFF
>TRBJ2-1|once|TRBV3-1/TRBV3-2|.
TGTGCCAGCAGCCAGCCGGGTCTCCTCAATGAGCAGTTCTTC
CASSQPGLLNEQFF
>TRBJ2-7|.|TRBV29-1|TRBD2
TGCAGCGTTGAATTTGCGGGAGAGTCCTACGAGCAGTACTTC
CSVEFAGESYEQYF
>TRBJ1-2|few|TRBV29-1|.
TGCAGCGTTGATTCGGGAGTGATCGGCTACACCTTC
CSVDSGVIGYTF
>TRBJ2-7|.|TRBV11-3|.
TGTGCCAGCAGCCAGCGGGCTTCAACCTACGAGCAGTACTTC
CASSQRASTYEQYF
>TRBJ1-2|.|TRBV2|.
TGTGCCAGCAGTGAAGTCCGTTGGCCGGGGGATGGCTACACCTTC
CASSEVRWPGDGYTF
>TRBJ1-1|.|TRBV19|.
TGTGCCAGTCTGACACCTCCTTCAGAAGCTTTCTTT
CASLTPPSEAFF
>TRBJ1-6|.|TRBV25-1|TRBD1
TGTGCCAGCAGGGAGGCGGGGACAGGGAGGAGTTCACCCCTCCACTTT
CASREAGTGRSSPLHF
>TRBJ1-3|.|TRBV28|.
TGTGCCAGCCGACCTCCTTGGACACACTCTGGAAACACCATATATTTT
CASRPPWTHSGNTIYF
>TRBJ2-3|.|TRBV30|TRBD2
TGTGCCTGGAGCCGACTAGCGGGAGAGGCAGATACGCAGTATTTT
CAWSRLAGEADTQYF
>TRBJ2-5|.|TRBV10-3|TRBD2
TGTGCCATCAGTCCTCGGACTAGCCGAGGGGTGCAGACCCAGTACTTC
CAISPRTSRGVQTQYF
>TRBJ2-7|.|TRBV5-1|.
TGCGCCAGCAGCCAACAGGGTGTTCGAAACGAGCAGTACTTC
CASSQQGVRNEQYF
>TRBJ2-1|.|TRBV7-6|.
TGTGCCAGCAGCTTAGTGGCATCTTACAATGAGCAGTTCTTC
CASSLVASYNEQFF
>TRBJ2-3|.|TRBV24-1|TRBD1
TGTGCCACCAGTGACGACAGGGTGGGGGATACGCAGTATTTT
CATSDDRVGDTQYF
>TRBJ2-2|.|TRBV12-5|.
TGTGCTAGTGGTTCAACGAACACCGGGGAGCTGTTTTTT
CASGSTNTGELFF
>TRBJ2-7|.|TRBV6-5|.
TGTGCCAGCAGGGGAACTAGCTACGAGCAGTACTTC
CASRGTSYEQYF
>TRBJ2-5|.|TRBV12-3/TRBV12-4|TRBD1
TGTGCCAGCAGACGGGACAGCCAAGAGACCCAGTACTTC
CASRRDSQETQYF
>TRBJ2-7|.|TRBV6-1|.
TGTGCCAGCAGTGAATTAACAGTTTACCCTTACTACGAGCAGTACTTC
CASSELTVYPYYEQYF
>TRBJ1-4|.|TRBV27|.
TGTGCCAGCAGTTTATGGGGGGCAACTAATGAAAAACTGTTTTTT
CASSLWGATNEKLFF
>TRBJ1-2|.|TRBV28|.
TGTGCCAGCAGTTCCTCCGGGACGGGGGATGGCTACACCTTC
CASSSSGTGDGYTF
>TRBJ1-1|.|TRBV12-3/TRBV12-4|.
TGTGCCAGCAAAACCCAGGCCAGCACTGAAGCTTTCTTT
CASKTQASTEAFF
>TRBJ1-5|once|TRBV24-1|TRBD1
TGTGCCACCAGTGATCCGGGACAGGTCAATCAGCCCCAGCATTTT
CATSDPGQVNQPQHF
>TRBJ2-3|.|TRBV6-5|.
TGTGCCAGCAGTTTGATCTACACAGATACGCAGTATTTT
CASSLIYTDTQYF
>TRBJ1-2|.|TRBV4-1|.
TGCGCCAGCAGCCAAGATGGGTTCACAGGGAGCTTCTATGGCTACACCTTC
CASSQDGFTGSFYGYTF
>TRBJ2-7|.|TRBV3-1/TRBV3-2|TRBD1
TGTGCCAGCAGCCAAGATATAGGACAGGGGGCAGGGGAGCAGTACTTC
CASSQDIGQGAGEQYF
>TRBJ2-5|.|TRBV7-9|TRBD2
TGTGCCAGCAGCTTTGGGACTAGCGGGAAAGAGACCCAGTACTTC
CASSFGTSGKETQYF
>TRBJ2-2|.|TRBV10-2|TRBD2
TGCGCCAGCAGTTTAACTAGCGGGAGGGCCCCCGGGGAGCTGTTTTTT
CASSLTSGRAPGELFF
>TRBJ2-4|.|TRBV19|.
TGTGCCAGTACAACAGGTGGAATGGCCAAAAACATTCAGTACTTC
CASTTGGMAKNIQYF
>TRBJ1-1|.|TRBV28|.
TGTGCCGTGGTTGTTAGCACTGAAGCTTTCTTT
CAVVVSTEAFF
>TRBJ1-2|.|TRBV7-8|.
TGTGCCAGCAGCGGACGGGGGGGGGCCGTCGATGGCTACACCTTC
CASSGRGGAVDGYTF
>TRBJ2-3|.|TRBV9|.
TGTGCCAGCAGCGTAGGGGCCGGTCCCAGCACAGATACGCAGTATTTT
CASSVGAGPSTDTQYF
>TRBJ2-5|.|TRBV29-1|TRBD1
TGCAGCGTTGAAGCCCGAGACAGGGCTTCAGAGACCCAGTACTTC
CSVEARDRASETQYF
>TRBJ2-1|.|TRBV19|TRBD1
TGTGCCAGTAGTCCGGGACAGGGGGCGAATGAGCAGTTCTTC
CASSPGQGANEQFF
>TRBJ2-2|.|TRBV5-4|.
TGTGCCAGCAAAGGGAGATCAGAAGACACCGGGGAGCTGTTTTTT
CASKGRSEDTGELFF
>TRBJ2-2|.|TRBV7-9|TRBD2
TGTGCCAGCAGCTCAGGACTAGCGGGTAACACCGGGGAGCTGTTTTTT
CASSSGLAGNTGELFF
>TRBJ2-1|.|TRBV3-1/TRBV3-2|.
TGTGCCAGCAGCCAAGTTCCAGGGTACGATGAGCAGTTCTTC
CASSQVPGYDEQFF
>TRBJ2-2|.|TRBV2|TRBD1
TGTGCCTCGGGACAGGGGATTAGCACCGGGGAGCTGTTTTTT
CASGQGISTGELFF
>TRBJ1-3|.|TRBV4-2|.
TGTGCCAGCAGCCCAAACTCTGGAAACACCATATATTTT
CASSPNSGNTIYF
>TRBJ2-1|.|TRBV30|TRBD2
TGTGCCTGGACGGGACTAGCGTATGAGCAGTTCTTC
CAWTGLAYEQFF
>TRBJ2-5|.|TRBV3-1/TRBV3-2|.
TGTGCCAGCAGCCAGTTACCCTCTAGGCCCCAGTACTTC
CASSQLPSRPQYF
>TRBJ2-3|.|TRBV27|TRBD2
TGTGCCAGCAGACCTAATACTAGCGGAGCCACAGATACGCAGTATTTT
CASRPNTSGATDTQYF
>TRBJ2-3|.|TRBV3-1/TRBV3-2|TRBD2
TGTGCCAGCAGCCAAGATTTTTTAGCGGGAGTTCCAGATACGCAGTATTTT
CASSQDFLAGVPDTQYF
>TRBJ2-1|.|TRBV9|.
TGTGCCAGCAGCGTACCCCAGACGGCGGGGGCCTCCTACAATGAGCAGTTCTTC
CASSVPQTAGASYNEQFF
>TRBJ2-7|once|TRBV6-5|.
TGTGCCAGCAGTTACTCTCGCGGACAAACCTACGAGCAGTACTTC
CASSYSRGQTYEQYF
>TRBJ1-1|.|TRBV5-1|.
TGCGCCAGCAGCTTGGCAACTAACACTGAAGCTTTCTTT
CASSLATNTEAFF
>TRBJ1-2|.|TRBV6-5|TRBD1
TGTGCCAGCAGGCGCGGACAGGGAAACTATGGCTACACCTTC
CASRRGQGNYGYTF
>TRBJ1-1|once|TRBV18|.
TGTGCCAGCTCACCACCGAACAACCCGAACACTGAAGCTTTCTTT
CASSPPNNPNTEAFF
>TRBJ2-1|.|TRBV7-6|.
TGTGCCAGCAGCTTAGGACAGTGGGGATACAATGAGCAGTTCTTC
CASSLGQWGYNEQFF
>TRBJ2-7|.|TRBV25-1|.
TGTGCCAGCAGTGAATACTATTTAGCATCGGGTACCGAGCAGTACTTC
CASSEYYLASGTEQYF
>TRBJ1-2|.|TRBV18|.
TGTGCCAGCTCACCACCGGGAGACAGGTTGGGCTACACCTTC
CASSPPGDRLGYTF
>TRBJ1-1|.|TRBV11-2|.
TGTGCCAGCAGCTTCAAGACAGGCTCGAACACTGAAGCTTTCTTT
CASSFKTGSNTEAFF